These 29 T cell receptor beta chains originate from one sample sequenced in a study of pediatric ulcerative colitis (dated by TCRdb to between 2017 and 2020). One to two pinch biopsies were taken from the rectum for research during colonoscopy. To prepare the library, the immunoSEQ multiplex PCR assay was applied. Entries here come from immuneACCESS through TCRdb and include only in-frame sequences with V and J called. Some clones fail to appear in such tables; in the studies checked, an unresolved V gene covers under half of the shortfall, and the cause of the remainder is unknown. The sample has about 11,000 clones on record, roughly 82% of them singletons. The top ten hold around 3.9% of the sample. Sequenced sample: gut tissue. These receptors were taken from a girl aged 10 to 17 who was a control in a study of pediatric ulcerative colitis.

As concerns this clone: The junction does not match germline at one end; this may be a read error. The V gene is TRBV7-7, the J gene TRBJ2-7; tentatively, D is TRBD2 (5 bases). The CDR3 totals 13 residues. In germline, CDR1 is SSHAT, CDR2 FNYEAQ (reference sequence). The CDR3 region is CASSLGSIGEQYF. The CDR3 region has the DNA TGTGCTAGCAGCTTAGGGAGTATAGGCGAGCAGTACTTC. Based on the CDR3 plus reference TRBV7-7 and TRBJ2-7, the full variable domain is GAGVSQSPRYKVTKRGQDVTLRCDPISSHATLYWYQQALGQGPEFLTYFNYEAQPDKSGLPSDRFSAERPEGSISTLTIQRTEQRDSAMYRCASSLGSIGEQYFGPGTRLTVT.

This chain connects TRBV4-1 to TRBJ2-7; 7 nucleotides match TRBD1. Losses at the gene ends were 0 bases for V and 5 bases for J; bases not matched to a gene: 7. Germline V gene data show CDR1 as MGHRA and CDR2 as YSYEKL. The CDR3 totals 15 residues. The CDR3 loop reads CASSQDPRQGHEQYF. As DNA, the CDR3 is TGCGCCAGCAGCCAAGATCCGAGACAGGGCCACGAGCAGTACTTC.

The chain recombines TRBV28 with TRBJ2-7; D might be TRBD2 (5 bases). Per germline, CDR1 MDHEN and CDR2 SYDVKM. V shed 5 bases and J shed 5 bases, with 22 bases lying between them. The CDR3 totals 16 residues. CDR3 nucleotides: TGTGCCAGCAGTGAAATTCGGATCAGGACCGGGGACGAGCAGTACTTC. Translated: CASSEIRIRTGDEQYF.

The chain combines TRBV5-1 with TRBJ2-3; TRBD2 agrees at 13 bases. V shed 0 bases and J 1 base; nucleotides not matched to a gene: 8. The CDR3 runs 19 residues. The germline V gene encodes CDR1 SGHRS and CDR2 YFSETQ. CDR3 bases: TGCGCCAGCAGCTTGGAACTAGCGGGAGGGAAGGGGGGCACAGATACGCAGTATTTT. Translated, it gives CASSLELAGGKGGTDTQYF.

As DNA, the CDR3 is TGTGCCAGCAGCCCCACCCCCAGGGATCAGCCCCAGCATTTT. As protein: CASSPTPRDQPQHF. The chain carries TRBV14 and TRBJ1-5; D is perhaps TRBD1 (5 bases). This CDR3 has 14 residues. Germline V CDR1 and CDR2: SGHDN, FVKESK. Trimming removed 4 bases at V and 5 bases at J, with 12 bases between.

CDR3 sequence reads: CASSFVKQPQHF. The DNA for the CDR3 is TGTGCCAGCAGTTTCGTGAAACAGCCCCAGCATTTT. The rearrangement joins TRBV28 to TRBJ1-5; no clear D gene. The V end lost 3 bases, the J end lost 7 bases, and 7 bases lay between the germline ends. Germline lookup yields CDR1 MDHEN and CDR2 SYDVKM. The CDR3 sequence is 12 residues long.

The DNA of the CDR3 is TGTGCCAGCAGCTCAAGGGATTTTTACCAAAACATTCAGTACTTC. It is translated as CASSSRDFYQNIQYF. The J gene is TRBJ2-4, the V gene TRBV11-1, with unresolved D. The germline V gene has CDR1 SGHAT and CDR2 FQDESV (reference sequence). This CDR3 spans 15 amino acids. Trimming cost V 4 bases and J 5 bases, with 15 bases left between them.

This clone was found once. J is TRBJ2-1 and V is TRBV2, with D perhaps TRBD1 (5 bases). Between the trimmed V and J ends, which lost 1 base and 4 bases, there was a span of 11 bases. The length of the CDR3 is 15 residues. Germline V gene sequence: CDR1 SNHLY, CDR2 FYNNEI. CDR3 coding DNA: TGTGCCAGCAGTGAAGGTCAGGGTAGTTACAATGAGCAGTTCTTC. Its translation is CASSEGQGSYNEQFF. Together with reference TRBV2 and TRBJ2-1, the CDR3 gives the full variable domain: EPEVTQTPSHQVTQMGQEVILRCVPISNHLYFYWYRQILGQKVEFLVSFYNNEISEKSEIFDDQFSVERPDGSNFTLKIRSTKLEDSAMYFCASSEGQGSYNEQFFGPGTRLTVL.

The rearrangement joins TRBV7-6 to TRBJ1-2; a possible D gene is TRBD1 (5 bases). The CDR3 loop spans 14 amino acids. Germline CDR1 is SGHVS and CDR2 is FNYEAQ. V was clipped by 4 bases and J by 1 base, with 10 bases between them. CDR3 coding DNA: TGTGCCAGCAGCTCGGGACTTTTTAACTATGGCTACACCTTC. Translated, it gives CASSSGLFNYGYTF.

This rearrangement joins TRBV7-2 to TRBJ2-7, with D perhaps TRBD1 or TRBD2 (5 bases each). The V gene's germline CDR1 is SGHTA and CDR2 FQGNSA. The CDR3 runs to 15 residues. V dropped 1 base and J dropped 6 bases, with 16 bases sitting between them. The CDR3 reads CASSLDASRGVEQYF. CDR3 bases: TGTGCCAGCAGCTTAGACGCTAGCCGAGGGGTCGAGCAGTACTTC.

This rearrangement joins TRBV15 to TRBJ2-7; tentatively, D is TRBD1 (5 bases). The V gene lost 4 bases and the J gene lost 4 bases, with 14 bases spanning the gap. CDR1 LNHNV and CDR2 YYDKDF come from the germline V gene (reference sequence). The CDR3 is 14 amino acids. CDR3 bases: TGTGCCACCAGCAAAAGGGGAATTCTGTACGAGCAGTACTTC. Translating gives CATSKRGILYEQYF. Together with reference TRBV15 and TRBJ2-7, the CDR3 gives the full variable domain: DAMVIQNPRYQVTQFGKPVTLSCSQTLNHNVMYWYQQKSSQAPKLLFHYYDKDFNNEADTPDNFQSRRPNTSFCFLDIRSPGLGDTAMYLCATSKRGILYEQYFGPGTRLTVT.

This clone has a single count. The chain recombines TRBV7-8 with TRBJ1-2; 8 bases line up with TRBD1. The CDR3 contains 15 residues. Germline CDR1 reads SGHVS; CDR2 reads FQNEAQ. The V and J ends lost 2 bases and 4 bases, in that order; junction bases with no gene match: 6. CDR3 sequence: CASSLFRQGPYGYTF. The CDR3 coding sequence is TGTGCCAGCAGCTTATTCAGACAGGGGCCCTATGGCTACACCTTC.

This clone was seen once. CDR3: CASSHTPGLAVDTQYF. The CDR3 DNA reads as TGTGCCAGCAGCCACACACCGGGACTAGCCGTAGATACGCAGTATTTT. The chain joins TRBV6-6 to TRBJ2-3; 9 positions match TRBD2. V shed 6 bases and J 5 bases; nucleotides not matched to a gene: 12. The CDR3 runs 16 residues. Germline V gene sequence: CDR1 MNHNY, CDR2 SVGAGI (reference sequence).

V and J are TRBV28 and TRBJ2-1; no definite D call. Germline CDR1 reads MDHEN; CDR2 reads SYDVKM. V lost 4 bases, J lost 7 bases, and 11 bases lay in between. This CDR3 is built from 13 residues. CDR3 in DNA: TGTGCCAGCAGTTCAAACTTGGTGAATGAGCAGTTCTTC. Translated, it gives CASSSNLVNEQFF. The full variable domain, its missing parts supplied by reference TRBV28 and TRBJ2-1, is DVKVTQSSRYLVKRTGEKVFLECVQDMDHENMFWYRQDPGLGLRLIYFSYDVKMKEKGDIPEGYSVSREKKERFSLILESASTNQTSMYLCASSSNLVNEQFFGPGTRLTVL.

V is TRBV6-6 and J is TRBJ1-2, with TRBD1 identical over 8 bases. Per the germline V gene, CDR1 is MNHNY and CDR2 is SVGAGI (reference sequence). J was trimmed by 4 bases and V by 5 bases; bases with no gene match: 6. This CDR3 comprises 14 residues. The chain's CDR3 is CASSPQGAGYGYTF. CDR3 nucleotides: TGTGCCAGCAGTCCTCAGGGGGCAGGCTATGGCTACACCTTC.

The chain combines TRBV14 with TRBJ2-7; 8 bases align to TRBD2. Germline V gives CDR1 SGHDN, CDR2 FVKESK. V gave up 4 bases and J gave up 2 bases; unmatched junction bases: 7. The CDR3 runs 15 residues. The CDR3 DNA is TGTGCCAGCAGCCCCAGCGGGAGTTGGACCTACGAGCAGTACTTC. It encodes CASSPSGSWTYEQYF.

The chain carries TRBV2 and TRBJ2-7, with a possible D match to TRBD2 (6 bases). V dropped 4 bases and J dropped 7 bases, with 17 bases sitting between them. Germline V gives CDR1 SNHLY, CDR2 FYNNEI. The CDR3 is 14 amino acids. The DNA of the CDR3 is TGTGCCAGCAGTGTTGAGGGCCGGGCGGGAGAGCAGTACTTC. It yields the protein CASSVEGRAGEQYF. The whole variable domain, remainder taken from reference TRBV2 and TRBJ2-7, is EPEVTQTPSHQVTQMGQEVILRCVPISNHLYFYWYRQILGQKVEFLVSFYNNEISEKSEIFDDQFSVERPDGSNFTLKIRSTKLEDSAMYFCASSVEGRAGEQYFGPGTRLTVT.

The chain links TRBV11-2 to TRBJ1-2; 8 nucleotides line up with TRBD1. Germline CDR1 is SGHAT and CDR2 is FQNNGV. V lost 5 bases, J lost 8 bases, and 13 bases stayed unmatched. The CDR3 runs 15 residues. The CDR3 nucleotides read TGTGCCAGCAGCGAAGCCGGGACAGGCCCTTGGGGCTACACCTTC. This translates into CASSEAGTGPWGYTF.

The genes are TRBV4-3 and TRBJ2-3; 10 nucleotides align to TRBD2. Germline V gene sequence: CDR1 LGHNA, CDR2 YSLEER. The V and J ends lost 2 bases and 1 base, in that order; junction bases with no gene match: 3. The CDR3 contains 16 residues. CDR3: CASSQLSGRGTDTQYF. The CDR3 region has the DNA TGCGCCAGCAGCCAATTGAGCGGGAGGGGCACAGATACGCAGTATTTT.

The chain couples TRBV7-2 to TRBJ2-7; no firm D call. Germline lookup yields CDR1 SGHTA and CDR2 FQGNSA. V lost 5 bases to trimming and J lost 3 bases, with 8 bases between them. This CDR3 contains 12 residues. Here the CDR3 reads CASSLYFYEQYF. CDR3 coding DNA: TGTGCCAGCAGCCTCTATTTCTACGAGCAGTACTTC.

The gene calls are TRBV11-2 and TRBJ1-1; D ambiguous. V shed 5 bases and J shed 7 bases, with 14 bases lying between them. CDR3 length equals 13 residues. Germline values: CDR1 SGHAT, CDR2 FQNNGV. CDR3 nucleotide sequence: TGTGCCAGCAGCCCCTTATCTCTCGGTGAAGCTTTCTTT. Its protein is CASSPLSLGEAFF.

This clone has just a few counts. The chain uses TRBV5-1 and TRBJ2-7, with 9 positions matching TRBD2. CDR3 length: 14 amino acids. Germline V lookup: CDR1 SGHRS, CDR2 YFSETQ. After removal of 5 bases from V and 3 bases from J, the junction contained 6 bases not matched to a gene. CDR3 protein: CASRLTSGVYEQYF. The CDR3 bases are TGCGCCAGCAGGTTGACTAGCGGCGTCTACGAGCAGTACTTC.

This clone was counted only a few times. This chain connects TRBV5-4 to TRBJ1-1; D is unclear. Germline CDR1 is SGHNT and CDR2 is YYREEE (reference sequence). The CDR3 is made up of 12 amino acids. Trimming removed 0 bases at V and 0 bases at J, with 0 bases between. The CDR3 DNA is TGTGCCAGCAGCTTGGTGAACACTGAAGCTTTCTTT. This codes for CASSLVNTEAFF.

The CDR3 loop is CASSHGQGGGYTF. The CDR3, as DNA: TGCGCCAGCAGCCACGGACAAGGAGGTGGCTACACCTTC. The rearrangement links TRBV5-1 to TRBJ1-2; TRBD1 might be the D (5 bases). Deletions cut 4 bases from V and 7 bases from J, with 14 bases between. The CDR3 is 13 amino acids. Germline V gene data show CDR1 as SGHRS and CDR2 as YFSETQ.

This rearrangement joins TRBV29-1 to TRBJ2-3, with D tentatively TRBD1 (5 bases). Germline V gene data show CDR1 as SQVTM and CDR2 as ANQGSEA. This CDR3 contains 16 residues. Trimming stripped 3 bases from V and 1 base from J, with 17 bases between. CDR3 coding DNA: TGCAGCGTTGACTCTAGTGGGGCCTTGGGCACAGATACGCAGTATTTT. This encodes CSVDSSGALGTDTQYF.

V gene TRBV18 combines with J gene TRBJ1-5, with D hard to call. Between the trimmed V and J ends, which lost 2 bases and 1 base, there was a span of 0 bases. CDR3 length: 12 amino acids. Germline lookup yields CDR1 KGHSH and CDR2 LQKENI. In DNA form, the CDR3 reads TGTGCCAGCTCACCAAGCAATCAGCCCCAGCATTTT. Encoded protein: CASSPSNQPQHF.

The rearrangement links TRBV6-1 to TRBJ2-7; D gene uncertain. Trimming took 3 bases from V and 3 from J, leaving 9 bases between them. Per the germline V gene, CDR1 is MNHNS and CDR2 is SASEGT. This CDR3 is 13 amino acids long. For the CDR3, the DNA is TGTGCCAGCAGTGAGGCCAGCAACTACGAGCAGTACTTC. This translates into CASSEASNYEQYF.

This clone was counted between two and nine times. This sequence joins TRBV9 and TRBJ2-2; 9 bases align to TRBD1. Germline CDR1 is SGDLS and CDR2 is YYNGEE. With V trimmed by 3 bases and J by 3 bases, 3 bases remained unmatched. The CDR3 length is 15 residues. CDR3 DNA: TGTGCCAGCAGCGCCCGGACAGGGGACACCGGGGAGCTGTTTTTT. Its protein is CASSARTGDTGELFF.

The J gene is TRBJ1-1, the V gene TRBV30, with 8 bases aligning to TRBD1. Trimming cost V 6 bases and J 5 bases; bases outside gene matches: 11. Germline CDR1 reads GTSNPN; CDR2 reads SVGIG (reference sequence). The CDR3 is made up of 14 amino acids. In DNA form, the CDR3 reads TGTGCCTGTTCACAAGCGACAGGGGATACTGAAGCTTTCTTT. This sequence encodes CACSQATGDTEAFF.